These 12 T cell receptor beta chains originate from one sample sequenced in a study of cytomegalovirus exposure and HLA in healthy donors. Primers: 60 Vbeta forward and 13 Jbeta reverse. Only in-frame clones appear in the TCRdb table, and some are missing; sequencing was by immunoSEQ multiplex PCR. The sample records 150,000 or so clones, over 60% being singletons. The sequenced sample consisted of PBMCs. Source of these receptors: a woman younger than 35 in good health and CMV-seronegative.

The rearrangement uses TRBV19 and TRBJ1-1; tentatively, D is TRBD1 (5 bases). Germline CDR1 LNHDA, CDR2 SQIVND (reference sequence). V gave up 6 bases and J gave up 6 bases, with 20 bases separating them. This CDR3 spans 15 amino acids. The CDR3 region has the DNA TGTGCCAGTAGCCCTCGGGGGGGATTAAGCGCTGAAGCTTTCTTT. This codes for CASSPRGGLSAEAFF. Using reference TRBV19 and TRBJ1-1 for the parts outside the CDR3, the full variable domain is DGGITQSPKYLFRKEGQNVTLSCEQNLNHDAMYWYRQDPGQGLRLIYYSQIVNDFQKGDIAEGYSVSREKKESFPLTVTSAQKNPTAFYLCASSPRGGLSAEAFFGQGTRLTVV.

V gene TRBV11-2 combines with J gene TRBJ2-2; possibly TRBD2 for D (5 bases). CDR1 is SGHAT, CDR2 FQNNGV, per germline. Trimming pared 3 bases from V and 5 bases from J, leaving 10 bases between. This CDR3 has 14 residues. CDR3 coding DNA: TGTGCCAGCAGCTTCTCCGAGGGAACCGGGGAGCTGTTTTTT. The encoded protein is CASSFSEGTGELFF.

This chain links TRBV7-6 with TRBJ1-1; tentative D call: TRBD1 (6 bases). The germline V gene encodes CDR1 SGHVS and CDR2 FNYEAQ. The CDR3 is made up of 13 amino acids. V lost 1 base and J 5 bases, leaving 8 bases between the germline ends. In nucleotides, the CDR3 is TGTGCCAGCAGCTTAGAACAGGGTACTGAAGCTTTCTTT. This codes for CASSLEQGTEAFF.

The chain couples TRBV4-2 to TRBJ1-1; D is unresolved. Germline V lookup: CDR1 LGHNA, CDR2 YNFKEQ. CDR3 size: 14 residues. Trimming took 1 base from V and 1 from J, leaving 7 bases between them. The DNA for the CDR3 is TGTGCCAGCAGCCAAGTGAACGGGAACACTGAAGCTTTCTTT. Amino acid sequence: CASSQVNGNTEAFF.

This clone was seen a single time. The chain is built from TRBV7-2 and TRBJ2-3, with 8 bases matching TRBD1. The CDR3 runs 14 residues. Germline-derived CDR1 and CDR2 are SGHTA and FQGNSA. V lost 8 bases and J lost 2; bases outside the gene matches: 6. CDR3: CASGYRGITDTQYF. The CDR3 nucleotides are TGTGCCAGCGGCTACAGGGGGATCACAGATACGCAGTATTTT.

This clone was seen only once. The chain uses TRBV7-9 and TRBJ1-1, with D uncertain. In germline, CDR1 is SEHNR, CDR2 FQNEAQ (reference sequence). CDR3 length: 14 residues. V lost 7 bases, J lost 1 base, and 13 bases lay in between. The CDR3 loop is CASTPSEGNTEAFF. CDR3 DNA: TGTGCCAGCACCCCCAGCGAAGGGAACACTGAAGCTTTCTTT.

This chain connects TRBV27 to TRBJ1-5; weak D call: TRBD1 (6 bases). This CDR3 is 15 amino acids long. With 6 bases removed from V and 2 bases from J, the gap between germline ends came to 14 bases. CDR1 is MNHEY and CDR2 is SMNVEV in the germline V gene (reference sequence). CDR3 protein: CASSVQGFGNQPQHF. The DNA of the CDR3 is TGTGCCAGCAGCGTACAGGGTTTCGGCAATCAGCCCCAGCATTTT.

The rearrangement joins TRBV4-2 to TRBJ1-3; 8 nucleotides match TRBD1. Germline V CDR1 and CDR2: LGHNA, YNFKEQ. Trimming at V came to 3 bases and at J to 0 bases, leaving 4 bases not matched to a gene. The CDR3 has 16 amino acids. CDR3 loop: CASSQGDRRSGNTIYF. CDR3 in DNA: TGTGCCAGCAGCCAGGGGGACAGGCGCTCTGGAAACACCATATATTTT.

The chain has TRBV11-3 and TRBJ2-2; D is uncertain. CDR1 and CDR2 (germline): SGHNT, YENEEA. This CDR3 is built from 14 residues. V was pared by 3 bases and J by 7 bases, with 12 bases between. The DNA of the CDR3 is TGTGCCAGCAGCTTCGGGTATAGTAGCGGGGAGCTGTTTTTT. Its protein product is CASSFGYSSGELFF.

This clone was found a few times. The chain recombines TRBV11-2 with TRBJ1-5; D unclear. This CDR3 is 14 amino acids long. Trimming took off 0 bases at V and 7 bases at J, with 10 bases between the two ends. Germline V CDR1 and CDR2: SGHAT, FQNNGV. The CDR3 reads CASSLDLGGQPQHF. CDR3 in DNA: TGTGCCAGCAGCTTAGATCTCGGAGGGCAGCCCCAGCATTTT. The full variable domain, in which reference TRBV11-2 and TRBJ1-5 provide the parts outside the CDR3, is EAGVAQSPRYKIIEKRQSVAFWCNPISGHATLYWYQQILGQGPKLLIQFQNNGVVDDSQLPKDRFSAERLKGVDSTLKIQPAKLEDSAVYLCASSLDLGGQPQHFGDGTRLSIL.

This clone was found a few times. The chain is built from TRBV4-1 and TRBJ2-7, with D possibly matching TRBD1 (6 bases). CDR1 MGHRA and CDR2 YSYEKL come from the germline V gene. V was shortened by 6 bases and J by 0 bases, with 9 bases between the two germline ends. The CDR3 totals 13 residues. The CDR3 region has the DNA TGCGCCAGCAGTAGGGGGTCCTCCTACGAGCAGTACTTC. Translation gives CASSRGSSYEQYF.

This clone has a handful of counts. The rearrangement links TRBV27 to TRBJ2-7; 7 nucleotides agree with TRBD1. Germline CDR1 reads MNHEY; CDR2 reads SMNVEV (reference sequence). The CDR3 contains 15 residues. With V trimmed by 5 bases and J by 3 bases, 10 bases remained unmatched. In nucleotides, the CDR3 is TGTGCCAGCAGTACCCCGCAGACAGGGATCTACGAGCAGTACTTC. It specifies CASSTPQTGIYEQYF.